This T cell receptor beta chain is drawn from a study of tumor-infiltrating lymphocytes in primary liver carcinoma (dated by TCRdb to about 2017). Regarding the research as a whole: About 5 patients with histopathologically diagnosed primary liver carcinoma underwent surgical resection in China between November 2015 and early 2016. Of the five patients, three men and two women aged 30 to 69 years, four had hepatocellular carcinoma and one had combined HCC and intrahepatic cholangiocarcinoma. The tumors of the five patients were staged as T1-T3 N0M0, with maximum diameters ranging from roughly 4.2 to 10 cm. Roughly 3.5 to 7.5 million productive TCRbeta reads were obtained per sample, and no significant difference in read depth was found between tissue types. The study combined TCRbeta repertoire sequencing, expression microarrays and whole-exome sequencing across five regions of each liver tumor, with adjacent normal tissue and blood. A total of 35 specimens from 5 patients, comprising around 25 tumor regions, 5 adjacent noncancerous liver tissues and 5 peripheral blood samples, were covered by TCRbeta repertoire sequencing. Reproducibility between technical replicate repertoires was high, with correlation coefficients above 0.98 and mean shared-clone rates about 0.91. Broad study findings and their caveats: Pairs of tumor regions showed greater repertoire overlap (mean roughly 35%) than tumor-adjacent pairs (17%) or tumor-blood pairs (about 14%), which is consistent with antigen-driven expansion. Because sequencing covered only the TCR beta chain and unpaired alpha chains were not captured, true repertoire diversity is likely underestimated. Comparison of CD4+ and CD8+ T cell repertoires was precluded by the use of bulk unsorted samples. With just four or five patients in the study, the authors point out that the findings should be validated in a larger study. A significantly larger repertoire fraction was made up by the top 250 clones in tumors than in blood (p = 0.039).

Using a constant-region primer and ProtoScript II reverse transcriptase, TCRbeta-specific cDNA was reverse-transcribed from around 500 ng total RNA. The TCRbeta libraries were prepared through three rounds of nested multiplex PCR following a slightly modified ARM-PCR procedure. Sample barcodes and Illumina adapters were added in a final 25-cycle PCR with Deep VentR polymerase. Amplicons of 200-500 bp were gel-purified with a QIAquick gel extraction kit before sequencing. An Illumina HiSeq 2500 was used to sequence the TCRbeta amplicons with 250-bp paired-end reads. In the original analysis: Reads were quality-trimmed with Trimmomatic v0.33, and paired reads were merged with FLASH v1.2.11 to recover full CDR3 sequences. V, D and J germline segments were assigned to the rearranged TCRbeta sequences using MiGEC v1.2.1b. Clonotype statistics and Shannon-Wiener diversity indices were computed with VDJtools v1.0.0. Except for diversity analysis, only the 250 most abundant clonotypes of each sample were used in subsequent analyses to reduce sampling bias. Through fastp at Q25 and MiXCR, TCRdb rebuilt clones from the public reads, retaining in-frame beta chains. Rows with a matching CDR3 protein are joined into one entry that keeps the most common DNA and genes. Here the V and J calls rest on TCRdb's processing, not on the authors' analysis. Here the sample has approximately 210,000 distinct CDR3 sequences; less than 65% occur a single time. 6% to 8.5% of the sample comes from the top ten.

TRIzol reagent was used to extract blood RNA from unsorted whole blood, while the DNeasy Blood & Tissue kit provided the germline DNA. Chronic HBV infection was present in the patients, and the patients were treatment-naive at sampling. Before surgery, about 4 milliliters of peripheral blood were collected into K2EDTA tubes. About this clonotype: Its antigen remains unidentified. It has no much larger one-base neighbor in the sample; base qualities were not kept.

This clonotype was obtained from a woman aged 60-70 years with primary liver carcinoma and hepatitis B virus infection. Sequenced material: peripheral blood.

Here the CDR3 is given as CSARRTGGATYEQYF. The nucleotides read TGCAGTGCTAGAAGGACAGGGGGCGCGACTTACGAGCAGTACTTC. The chain is encoded by TRBV20-1 joined to TRBJ2-7, with TRBD1 matching 11 junction bases. From its cysteine to its phenylalanine, the CDR3 spans 15 amino acids. The retained sequence is limited to the CDR3, 45 bases, with the frame set at the first base. The germline V gene (reference sequence) provides CDR1 DFQATT and CDR2 SNEGSKA. At the junction V is shortened by 2 bases and J by 4 bases; bases outside the gene matches: 7.